This T cell receptor beta chain was identified in a study of T cell clonality in common variable immunodeficiency. General study points: TCRbeta clonality was increased in CVID versus healthy controls. Links between repertoire features and CVID complications were heterogeneity-limited.

The repertoire was sequenced with immunoSEQ multiplex PCR; TCRdb's copy has only in-frame clones and lacks some. The sample includes some 45,000 clones, none of them occurring once. This clone occurred a few times. The target antigen is unknown. With the read ending 3 residues before the CDR3 end, the germline J gene is used to fill in that end. The germline V gene has CDR1 MNHEY and CDR2 SVGEGT. The CDR3 is 12 amino acids. The rearrangement uses TRBV6-2 or TRBV6-3 and TRBJ2-3, with 8 bases aligning to TRBD2. This clonotype originated in a person between 18 and 70 years old in good health. The sequenced sample consisted of peripheral blood mononuclear cells. CDR3 in amino acids: CASKLADGAQYF. The CDR3 bases that were read are TGTGCCAGCAAACTAGCGGACGGGGCG.